This is a list of T cell receptor beta chains from one sample in a study of shared clonotypes between healthy human individuals. Sequencing used immunoSEQ multiplex PCR; TCRdb keeps in-frame clones, though not all of them. In the table there are around 620,000 clones, approximately 95% of which are singletons. The sample was naive CD8+ T cells sorted from blood. The receptors stem from a woman between 25 and 40 years old in good health. The conserved cysteine and the conserved F or W are not part of the CDR3 here. A D gene is named only where the DNA matches it firmly.

J gene | D gene | V gene | CDR3 protein
TRBJ2-5 | NA | TRBV5-4 | ASSFESEETQY
TRBJ2-2 | TRBD2 | TRBV10-3 | AISESGLAGVVGELF
TRBJ2-1 | NA | TRBV7-6 | ASSLTLGEPQGYNEQF
TRBJ2-2 | TRBD2 | TRBV9 | ASSVSGRADIGGELF
NA | TRBD2 | TRBV7-9 | ASSRSTGLVLDEQY
TRBJ2-7 | NA | TRBV6-1 | ASSDQNSWEQY
TRBJ1-2 | TRBD1 | TRBV19 | ASSWTGGIHYGYT
TRBJ2-2 | TRBD2 | TRBV5-8 | ASSTGLAIGELF
NA | TRBD1 | TRBV27 | ASSLGGSYEQY
TRBJ2-7 | NA | TRBV6-5 | ASSKKTGSLEQY
TRBJ2-1 | NA | TRBV6-1 | ASRNGDNEQF
TRBJ2-1 | NA | TRBV20-1 | SARVGWEQF
TRBJ2-7 | NA | TRBV7-6 | ASSLGATGTYEQY
TRBJ2-4 | NA | TRBV7-9 | ASSWGDQNIQY
TRBJ1-2 | NA | TRBV9 | ASSVADHYGYT
TRBJ2-3 | NA | TRBV21-1 | ASSTSLQVTDTQY
TRBJ2-7 | NA | TRBV19 | ASSGHGRYYEQY
TRBJ1-2 | NA | TRBV14 | ASSRYGGGDYGYT
NA | TRBD1 | TRBV2 | ASIGTEAEQY
TRBJ1-2 | NA | TRBV12-5 | ASGGAYGYT
TRBJ2-3 | NA | TRBV13 | ASSPGGSRWRDTQY
TRBJ1-2 | NA | TRBV29-1 | SADRGYRVDGYT
TRBJ2-1 | TRBD2 | TRBV30 | AWSTGTSGSYEQF
TRBJ2-7 | TRBD2 | TRBV5-5 | ASSLAAGGSYEQY
TRBJ2-1 | TRBD2 | TRBV27 | ASSLGLAGYNEQF
TRBJ2-2 | NA | TRBV15 | ATSRDRGVLTGELF
TRBJ2-7 | NA | TRBV4-1 | ASSQGWGSYEQY
TRBJ2-3 | TRBD1 | TRBV7-6 | ASSPTQGEADTQY
TRBJ2-1 | TRBD2 | TRBV9 | ASSEGTSGRAFYEQF
TRBJ2-2 | TRBD1 | TRBV2 | ASSEGPGQGWAGELF
TRBJ2-2 | TRBD2 | TRBV4-1 | ASSQRLALFANTGELF
TRBJ2-3 | TRBD2 | TRBV2 | ASRERLAGGHTDTQY
TRBJ2-7 | NA | TRBV27 | ASRRTEIAYEQY
TRBJ2-7 | NA | TRBV11-2 | ASSQEGREQY
TRBJ2-7 | TRBD1 | TRBV29-1 | SVSGGRYEQY
TRBJ2-5 | NA | TRBV7-9 | ASSLADHRGETQY
TRBJ1-1 | TRBD1 | TRBV27 | ASSLGDRANTEAF
TRBJ2-7 | NA | TRBV7-6 | ASSLEQSTYEQY
TRBJ1-1 | TRBD1 | TRBV28 | ASSYGQGTLTEAF
NA | TRBD1 | TRBV29-1 | SVGGRGPPYEQY
TRBJ2-1 | TRBD1 | TRBV7-2 | ASSTGQGGNEQF
TRBJ2-5 | NA | TRBV6-5 | ASSNLGALQETQY
TRBJ2-5 | TRBD2 | TRBV4-2 | ASSQEPGLADQETQY
TRBJ1-4 | NA | TRBV13 | ASSLGQINEKLF
TRBJ2-2 | NA | TRBV15 | ATSRTRGTGELF
TRBJ2-5 | NA | TRBV20-1 | SAALVMEQY
TRBJ2-7 | NA | TRBV19 | ASSILVTYEQY
TRBJ1-5 | NA | TRBV28 | ASRPTRNQPQH